This T cell receptor beta chain was sequenced for a study of T-cell memory formation after mild COVID-19. MiXCR, applied by TCRdb to the 5' RACE reads, yields one record per CDR3 protein. The sample has fewer than 250,000 distinct CDR3 sequences, approximately 16% seen once. Note on this clonotype: Its antigen is currently unknown.

Whole-study results and caveats: A second wave expanding day 15 to 37 was CD4+-biased; contracting clones were balanced. Most CD4+ clones that shrank were in CM and EM, while CD8+ ones turned up in EMRA. Nothing confirmed that second-wave clones peaking on day 37 were specific for SARS-CoV-2.

V lost 5 bases, J lost 3 bases, and 5 bases stayed unmatched. Germline-derived CDR1 and CDR2 are SEHNR and FQNEAQ (reference sequence). The CDR3 length is 15 residues. The specimen sequenced was PBMCs or a T cell subset sorted from them (not recorded which). This chain joins TRBV7-9 and TRBJ2-3; TRBD2 aligns across 10 bases. This clonotype originated in an adult woman who had mild COVID-19 (a few samples of this study predate the infection). Cell type and time point are not known. The CDR3 DNA reads TGTGCCAGCAGCCAGCTAGCGGGGGAAACAGATACGCAGTATTTT. Translating it yields CASSQLAGETDTQYF. The variable domain in full, completed from reference TRBV7-9 and TRBJ2-3, reads DTGVSQNPRHKITKRGQNVTFRCDPISEHNRLYWYRQTLGQGPEFLTYFQNEAQLEKSRLLSDRFSAERPKGSFSTLEIQRTEQGDSAMYLCASSQLAGETDTQYFGPGTRLTVL.